Below, 21 T cell receptor beta chains from the same sample are listed, as sequenced in a study of blood T cell repertoires in COVID-19. The protocol was immunoSEQ multiplex PCR, while the TCRdb copy is restricted to in-frame clones and leaves out a portion. Of about 130,000 clones listed, 75% to 90% are singletons. Sample: peripheral blood. Receptors originate from a man in his sixties with COVID-19, enrolled during active disease.

This clone was seen only once. This chain links TRBV14 with TRBJ1-6, with TRBD1 as a possible D gene (5 bases). Trimming took 0 bases from V and 11 from J, leaving 11 bases between them. Germline V CDR1 and CDR2: SGHDN, FVKESK. The CDR3 runs to 14 residues. CDR3 protein: CASSQDGGGTPLHF. The CDR3 DNA sequence: TGTGCCAGCAGCCAAGATGGGGGGGGTACACCCCTCCACTTT. Looking up the rest from reference TRBV14 and TRBJ1-6 gives the full variable domain: EAGVTQFPSHSVIEKGQTVTLRCDPISGHDNLYWYRRVMGKEIKFLLHFVKESKQDESGMPNNRFLAERTGGTYSTLKVQPAELEDSGVYFCASSQDGGGTPLHFGNGTRLTVT.

The CDR3: CASSPIAGNTIYF. CDR3 nucleotide sequence: TGTGCCAGCAGCCCCATAGCTGGAAACACCATATATTTT. V is TRBV12-3 or TRBV12-4 and J is TRBJ1-3; D call uncertain. The CDR3 runs to 13 residues. V lost 6 bases, J lost 2 bases, and 8 bases lay in between.

This clone was seen just once. J is TRBJ2-3 and V is TRBV6-5, with D possibly matching TRBD2 (7 bases). Trimming removed 8 bases at V and 8 bases at J, with 17 bases between. This CDR3 spans 13 amino acids. CDR1 and CDR2 (germline): MNHEY, SVGAGI. As DNA, the CDR3 is TGTGCCAGCGTTGGGGGGGCGGTTCGTACGCAGTATTTT. It codes for CASVGGAVRTQYF.

V gene TRBV12-5 combines with J gene TRBJ1-2; D call uncertain. The CDR3 has 10 residues. Germline-derived CDR1 and CDR2 are LGHNT and FRNRAP. The V end was cut by 9 bases, the J end by 6 bases, with 8 bases between. This CDR3 is CASPGNGYTF. CDR3 nucleotides: TGTGCTAGCCCGGGAAATGGCTACACCTTC.

The rearrangement links TRBV2 to TRBJ1-1; D gene ambiguous. Trimming shortened V by 6 bases and J by 0 bases, and 8 bases separated the two germline ends. In germline, CDR1 is SNHLY, CDR2 FYNNEI. The CDR3 has 13 residues. CDR3 amino acids: CASSVTMNTEAFF. The CDR3 region has the DNA TGTGCCAGCAGCGTTACTATGAACACTGAAGCTTTCTTT.

The V gene is TRBV10-3, the J gene TRBJ1-2; no clear D. V was clipped by 7 bases and J by 10 bases, with 16 bases between them. The CDR3 loop spans 12 amino acids. Germline CDR1 ENHRY, CDR2 SYGVKD. The CDR3 reads CAITRTEGDYTF. The CDR3, as DNA: TGTGCCATCACACGAACAGAGGGTGACTACACCTTC.

The genes are TRBV9 and TRBJ2-7; TRBD2 is a possible D gene (6 bases). There are 13 residues in the CDR3. In germline, CDR1 is SGDLS, CDR2 YYNGEE. V gave up 3 bases and J gave up 6 bases, with 13 bases separating them. The DNA for the CDR3 is TGTGCCAGCAGCGCGGGACTTTCAGGCGAGCAGTACTTC. Translated: CASSAGLSGEQYF. Complete variable domain (other parts from reference TRBV9 and TRBJ2-7): DSGVTQTPKHLITATGQRVTLRCSPRSGDLSVYWYQQSLDQGLQFLIQYYNGEERAKGNILERFSAQQFPDLHSELNLSSLELGDSALYFCASSAGLSGEQYFGPGTRLTVT.

V is TRBV7-6 and J is TRBJ2-2; possible D gene TRBD1, 6 bases. V gave up 6 bases and J gave up 0 bases, with 17 bases separating them. Germline V gene lookup returns CDR1 SGHVS and CDR2 FNYEAQ. The CDR3 runs 17 residues. The CDR3 loop is CASRTRGSNANTGELFF. The CDR3 DNA is TGTGCCAGCAGAACAAGGGGGTCAAACGCGAACACCGGGGAGCTGTTTTTT.

This chain joins TRBV5-1 and TRBJ1-6; unclear D gene. CDR1 is SGHRS, CDR2 YFSETQ, per germline. Trimming pared 0 bases from V and 0 bases from J, leaving 13 bases between. This CDR3 contains 18 residues. CDR3 sequence reads: CASSLVEGASSYNSPLHF. CDR3 DNA sequence: TGCGCCAGCAGCTTGGTGGAGGGCGCAAGCTCCTATAATTCACCCCTCCACTTT.

The chain recombines TRBV15 with TRBJ1-1; D not certain. Trimming took off 4 bases at V and 3 bases at J, with 9 bases between the two ends. There are 13 residues in the CDR3. Germline-derived CDR1 and CDR2 are LNHNV and YYDKDF (reference sequence). The CDR3 DNA reads TGTGCCACCAGCATTTTCGGGGACACTGAAGCTTTCTTT. Translation gives CATSIFGDTEAFF.

This chain links TRBV9 with TRBJ2-7; 8 bases match TRBD2. The germline CDR1 and CDR2 sequences are SGDLS and YYNGEE. V gave up 4 bases and J gave up 6 bases; unmatched junction bases: 12. The CDR3 is 15 residues long. Written as DNA, the CDR3 is TGTGCCAGCAGCCCCCGTATGGCGGGGGGCTCCGAGCAGTACTTC. It yields the protein CASSPRMAGGSEQYF.

This sequence joins TRBV19 and TRBJ2-2, with a weak D call TRBD2 (7 bases). V was shortened by 7 bases and J by 7 bases, with 31 bases between the two germline ends. Germline lookup yields CDR1 LNHDA and CDR2 SQIVND (reference sequence). CDR3 length equals 19 residues. CDR3 nucleotide sequence: TGTGCCAGTACCGTCAAGGGAGGGGGACGGCGTACGTCTTTCGGGGAGCTGTTTTTT. It is translated as CASTVKGGGRRTSFGELFF.

The chain couples TRBV19 to TRBJ1-1; D is ambiguous. V was cut by 7 bases and J by 4 bases, with 16 bases left in between. There are 14 residues in the CDR3. Per the germline V gene, CDR1 is LNHDA and CDR2 is SQIVND (reference sequence). In DNA, the CDR3 is TGTGCCAGTACCCTATCAACCCGCGGCACTGAAGCTTTCTTT. This codes for CASTLSTRGTEAFF.

This chain links TRBV2 with TRBJ1-4; the D gene is possibly TRBD1 (5 bases). The V and J ends lost 2 bases and 6 bases respectively, with 10 bases between them. CDR3 size: 14 residues. Germline lookup yields CDR1 SNHLY and CDR2 FYNNEI. This CDR3 is CASSERAGHEKLFF. The CDR3, as DNA: TGTGCCAGCAGTGAACGGGCGGGGCATGAAAAACTGTTTTTT.

The chain links TRBV5-6 to TRBJ2-1; TRBD2 matches at 13 bases. Germline-derived CDR1 and CDR2 are SGHDT and YYEEEE. This CDR3 has 19 amino acids. With V trimmed by 4 bases and J by 3 bases, 13 bases remained unmatched. Written as DNA, the CDR3 is TGTGCCAGCAGCCCTGTCCCGGGACTAGCGGGGCAACACTACAATGAGCAGTTCTTC. Translated: CASSPVPGLAGQHYNEQFF.

The chain recombines TRBV30 with TRBJ1-2; tentatively, D is TRBD1 (5 bases). V lost 4 bases and J lost 4, with 10 bases in between. CDR1 and CDR2 from the germline V gene are GTSNPN and SVGIG (reference sequence). The CDR3 loop spans 12 amino acids. CDR3 loop: CAWTFTGYGYTF. The DNA for the CDR3 is TGTGCCTGGACCTTTACAGGCTATGGCTACACCTTC. The full variable domain, its missing parts supplied by reference TRBV30 and TRBJ1-2, is SQTIHQWPATLVQPVGSPLSLECTVEGTSNPNLYWYRQAAGRGLQLLFYSVGIGQISSEVPQNLSASRPQDRQFILSSKKLLLSDSGFYLCAWTFTGYGYTFGSGTRLTVV.

The chain couples TRBV27 to TRBJ1-3, with D perhaps matching TRBD1 (6 bases). This CDR3 is built from 14 residues. From germline, CDR1 is MNHEY and CDR2 SMNVEV (reference sequence). V shed 4 bases and J shed 4 bases, with 11 bases lying between them. In DNA, the CDR3 is TGTGCCAGCAGTTCGGACAGTTCAGGAAACACCATATATTTT. It is translated as CASSSDSSGNTIYF.

The chain recombines TRBV7-2 with TRBJ2-7; D may be TRBD2 (6 bases). Germline-derived CDR1 and CDR2 are SGHTA and FQGNSA. The CDR3 is made up of 15 amino acids. V gave up 5 bases and J gave up 2 bases, with 16 bases separating them. The CDR3 loop is CASSPTGGGTYEQYF. The CDR3 DNA sequence: TGTGCCAGCAGCCCTACAGGTGGAGGGACCTACGAGCAGTACTTC.

The chain has TRBV19 and TRBJ1-5; 8 bases match TRBD1. Germline CDR1 LNHDA, CDR2 SQIVND (reference sequence). J was trimmed by 6 bases and V by 7 bases; bases with no gene match: 17. CDR3 size: 17 residues. The CDR3: CASTMGRTGQITQPQHF. The CDR3 bases are TGTGCCAGTACCATGGGGAGGACAGGGCAAATCACTCAGCCCCAGCATTTT. The variable domain in full, with the rest retrieved from reference TRBV19 and TRBJ1-5, is DGGITQSPKYLFRKEGQNVTLSCEQNLNHDAMYWYRQDPGQGLRLIYYSQIVNDFQKGDIAEGYSVSREKKESFPLTVTSAQKNPTAFYLCASTMGRTGQITQPQHFGDGTRLSIL.

The CDR3 loop is CASSVAGANVLTF. CDR3 DNA: TGTGCCAGCAGCGTAGCTGGGGCCAACGTCCTGACTTTC. The V and J genes are TRBV7-3 and TRBJ2-6; D gene uncertain. From germline, CDR1 is SGHTA and CDR2 FQGTGA. V was clipped by 5 bases and J by 2 bases, with 4 bases between them. This CDR3 comprises 13 residues.

The chain carries TRBV2 and TRBJ1-4, with D possibly TRBD1 on 6 matching bases. Germline V lookup: CDR1 SNHLY, CDR2 FYNNEI. V was clipped by 6 bases and J by 8 bases, with 16 bases between them. This CDR3 has 14 residues. In DNA form, the CDR3 reads TGTGCCAGCAGACAGGGTATCATGGACGAAAAACTGTTTTTT. Translating gives CASRQGIMDEKLFF.